The 26 T cell receptor beta chains given below trace back to one sample, sequenced in a study of cytomegalovirus exposure and HLA in healthy donors. Sequencing was performed with immunoSEQ multiplex PCR; in TCRdb, only in-frame clones are kept and a portion is missing. The sample lists about 220,000 clones; roughly 84% were seen once. The specimen was PBMCs. All receptors derive from a woman aged 30 to 39 in good health and CMV-seropositive.

The CDR3: CASSYRGGYTF. CDR3 in DNA: TGCGCCAGCAGCTACAGGGGGGGCTACACCTTC. J is TRBJ1-2 and V is TRBV5-1, with TRBD1 identical over 8 bases. Trimming removed 3 bases from V and 8 bases from J; junction bases left unmatched: 0. This CDR3 is built from 11 residues. Germline V gene data show CDR1 as SGHRS and CDR2 as YFSETQ.

V and J are TRBV28 and TRBJ2-7; D unresolved. V shed 3 bases and J shed 0 bases, with 6 bases lying between them. The CDR3 has 13 residues. Germline CDR1 MDHEN, CDR2 SYDVKM. The CDR3, as DNA: TGTGCCAGCAGTTTGGCGGACTCCTACGAGCAGTACTTC. Protein sequence: CASSLADSYEQYF.

There are a few counts of this clone. The V and J genes are TRBV6-5 and TRBJ1-2; 9 bases agree with TRBD1. CDR1 is MNHEY, CDR2 SVGAGI, per germline. Trimming cost V 5 bases and J 4 bases; bases outside gene matches: 8. The CDR3 runs 15 residues. CDR3 nucleotide sequence: TGTGCCAGCAGTCGCTACAGGGGGCAGGGCTATGGCTACACCTTC. Protein product: CASSRYRGQGYGYTF.

The genes are TRBV27 and TRBJ1-2, with D possibly matching TRBD1 (5 bases). There are 16 residues in the CDR3. V lost 5 bases to trimming and J lost 0 bases, with 16 bases between them. CDR1 is MNHEY, CDR2 SMNVEV, per germline (reference sequence). The DNA for the CDR3 is TGTGCCAGCAGTCCCAACCGGAGGGGAGCTAACTATGGCTACACCTTC. Residues: CASSPNRRGANYGYTF.

This clone was seen a single time. The genes are TRBV7-6 and TRBJ1-1; D is possibly TRBD1 (6 bases). Germline V gene sequence: CDR1 SGHVS, CDR2 FNYEAQ. The V and J ends lost 5 bases and 5 bases respectively, with 18 bases between them. The CDR3 has 15 amino acids. CDR3 sequence: CASSKVQGSWTEAFF. Here the CDR3 DNA reads TGTGCCAGCAGCAAGGTACAGGGCTCTTGGACTGAAGCTTTCTTT.

The chain uses TRBV25-1 and TRBJ2-5, with 11 positions matching TRBD1. Per germline, CDR1 MGHDK and CDR2 SYGVNS. J gave up 5 bases and V 3 bases, and 2 bases lay outside the gene matches. The CDR3 length is 14 residues. CDR3 bases: TGTGCCAGCAGTGAGGACAGGGGGCGTGAGACCCAGTACTTC. Translation: CASSEDRGRETQYF. Full variable domain (remainder filled in from reference TRBV25-1 and TRBJ2-5): EADIYQTPRYLVIGTGKKITLECSQTMGHDKMYWYQQDPGMELHLIHYSYGVNSTEKGDLSSESTVSRIRTEHFPLTLESARPSHTSQYLCASSEDRGRETQYFGPGTRLLVL.

V and J are TRBV5-4 and TRBJ2-1; D is possibly TRBD1 or TRBD2 (5 bases each). With 0 bases removed from V and 3 bases from J, the gap between germline ends came to 7 bases. CDR3 size: 14 residues. CDR1 and CDR2 from the germline V gene are SGHNT and YYREEE (reference sequence). The CDR3 bases are TGTGCCAGCAGCTTGGGGGACGGCTACAATGAGCAGTTCTTC. As protein: CASSLGDGYNEQFF.

The J gene is TRBJ1-1, the V gene TRBV6-4; TRBD1 aligns across 7 bases. The CDR3 extends over 13 amino acids. Germline values: CDR1 MRHNA, CDR2 SNTAGT. V lost 4 bases, J lost 7 bases, and 6 bases stayed unmatched. The CDR3 loop is CASSGQPGGEAFF. CDR3 bases: TGTGCCAGCAGTGGCCAGCCAGGGGGTGAAGCTTTCTTT.

The chain couples TRBV12-2 to TRBJ1-1. TRBV12-2 is a recognized pseudogene. The CDR3 loop spans 19 amino acids. The CDR3 region is CASRLDVLWWTHGVAEAFF. The CDR3 DNA reads TGTGCAAGTCGCTTAGATGTACTCTGGTGGACCCATGGTGTTGCTGAAGCTTTCTTT.

The chain uses TRBV19 and TRBJ2-1; TRBD2 matches at 9 bases. This CDR3 is 14 amino acids long. Germline V CDR1 and CDR2: LNHDA, SQIVND (reference sequence). The V and J ends lost 9 bases and 9 bases, in that order; junction bases with no gene match: 12. CDR3 residues: CASNPGRTSVEQFF. The CDR3 coding sequence is TGTGCCAGCAACCCGGGTCGGACTAGCGTTGAGCAGTTCTTC. Full variable domain (outside the CDR3, taken from reference TRBV19 and TRBJ2-1): DGGITQSPKYLFRKEGQNVTLSCEQNLNHDAMYWYRQDPGQGLRLIYYSQIVNDFQKGDIAEGYSVSREKKESFPLTVTSAQKNPTAFYLCASNPGRTSVEQFFGPGTRLTVL.

This chain connects TRBV4-2 to TRBJ2-7; 11 nucleotides match TRBD2. The germline V gene has CDR1 LGHNA and CDR2 YNFKEQ. V was clipped by 0 bases and J by 3 bases; unmatched bases: 7. CDR3 length: 17 amino acids. CDR3 sequence reads: CASSQEGLAGGDYEQYF. For the CDR3, the DNA is TGTGCCAGCAGCCAAGAAGGCCTAGCGGGGGGAGACTACGAGCAGTACTTC.

The chain is built from TRBV30 and TRBJ2-5; 8 nucleotides agree with TRBD2. CDR1 GTSNPN and CDR2 SVGIG come from the germline V gene (reference sequence). There are 14 residues in the CDR3. With 2 bases clipped from V and 4 bases from J, the junction kept 6 bases outside the gene matches. For the CDR3, the DNA is TGTGCCTGGAGTAGGGGGAGCGGGGGAGAGACCCAGTACTTC. Translated, it gives CAWSRGSGGETQYF.

V is TRBV27 and J is TRBJ2-7, with D maybe TRBD1 (6 bases). The length of the CDR3 is 17 residues. CDR1 MNHEY and CDR2 SMNVEV come from the germline V gene (reference sequence). Trimming removed 7 bases from V and 4 bases from J, with 26 bases in between. In DNA form, the CDR3 reads TGTGCCAGCACCCACTATTCTATGTCCGGGACACTATACGAGCAGTACTTC. Translation gives CASTHYSMSGTLYEQYF.

The chain carries TRBV4-2 and TRBJ1-2; 8 nucleotides match TRBD1. CDR1 and CDR2 (germline): LGHNA, YNFKEQ. The V segment lost 7 bases and the J segment 10 bases; nucleotides outside the gene matches: 8. The CDR3 runs 12 residues. CDR3 amino acids: CASNDRGPFYTF. The CDR3 coding sequence is TGTGCCAGCAACGACAGGGGTCCTTTCTACACCTTC.

The V call is TRBV4-2, the J call TRBJ1-2; 8 nucleotides align to TRBD1. This CDR3 comprises 13 residues. V dropped 5 bases and J dropped 8; count of bases not matched to a gene: 7. Germline assignment: CDR1 LGHNA and CDR2 YNFKEQ. The CDR3 spells CASSSKSGGGYTF. CDR3 coding DNA: TGTGCCAGCAGCTCCAAGTCAGGGGGCGGCTACACCTTC.

The chain joins TRBV30 to TRBJ2-2; TRBD2 agrees at 15 bases. The CDR3 runs to 17 residues. V lost 8 bases and J lost 4; bases outside the gene matches: 11. The germline V gene has CDR1 GTSNPN and CDR2 SVGIG (reference sequence). For the CDR3, the DNA is TGTGCCACAAATGAGGGACTAGCGGGAGGAAGCACCGGGGAGCTGTTTTTT. It encodes CATNEGLAGGSTGELFF.

The genes are TRBV9 and TRBJ1-1; no firm D call. Germline V gene data show CDR1 as SGDLS and CDR2 as YYNGEE. CDR3 length: 14 amino acids. The germline V and J ends were trimmed by 0 bases and 1 base, with 7 bases remaining between them. This CDR3 reads CASSVAGKNTEAFF. The DNA for the CDR3 is TGTGCCAGCAGCGTAGCCGGGAAGAACACTGAAGCTTTCTTT.

This chain joins TRBV6-1 and TRBJ1-2; 10 nucleotides line up with TRBD1. This CDR3 contains 14 residues. V lost 7 bases, J lost 8 bases, and 10 bases stayed unmatched. Germline V gene sequence: CDR1 MNHNS, CDR2 SASEGT. CDR3 sequence: CASTPDRGLGGYTF. In nucleotides, the CDR3 is TGTGCCAGCACCCCCGACAGGGGGCTAGGGGGCTACACCTTC.

The rearrangement uses TRBV12-5 and TRBJ2-7; 8 positions agree with TRBD1. Germline V CDR1 and CDR2: LGHNT, FRNRAP. J lost 4 bases, V lost 1 base, and 6 bases had no gene match. The CDR3 sequence is 15 residues long. The CDR3 is CASGLATGGGYEQYF. DNA for the CDR3: TGTGCTAGTGGTTTGGCAACAGGGGGTGGTTACGAGCAGTACTTC.

This sequence joins TRBV28 and TRBJ2-3, with unresolved D. This CDR3 has 16 amino acids. From germline, CDR1 is MDHEN and CDR2 SYDVKM. V was shortened by 2 bases and J by 2 bases, with 14 bases between the two germline ends. The CDR3 sequence: CASSLTARGFTDTQYF. DNA for the CDR3: TGTGCCAGCAGTTTAACAGCGAGAGGCTTCACAGATACGCAGTATTTT.

This chain connects TRBV29-1 to TRBJ2-3; unclear D gene. The V gene's germline CDR1 is SQVTM and CDR2 ANQGSEA. The CDR3 is 12 residues long. With 4 bases removed from V and 2 bases from J, the gap between germline ends came to 7 bases. As DNA, the CDR3 is TGCAGCGTTGTTGAGGACACAGATACGCAGTATTTT. This encodes CSVVEDTDTQYF.

V gene TRBV27 combines with J gene TRBJ2-3, with 10 bases that match TRBD2. The germline V gene encodes CDR1 MNHEY and CDR2 SMNVEV (reference sequence). Trimming at V came to 7 bases and at J to 7 bases, leaving 8 bases not matched to a gene. The CDR3 contains 14 residues. The CDR3 protein is CASNSPGLANTQYF. Here the CDR3 DNA reads TGTGCCAGCAATTCGCCGGGACTAGCGAATACGCAGTATTTT.

This clone was recorded a few times. The V and J genes are TRBV7-9 and TRBJ2-2, with 8 nucleotides matching TRBD2. This CDR3 has 14 residues. V trimming: 8 bases; J trimming: 4 bases; junction bases outside the gene matches: 6. Germline CDR1 SEHNR, CDR2 FQNEAQ (reference sequence). The CDR3 here is CASRTSSVTGELFF. CDR3 bases: TGTGCCAGCCGGACTAGCTCGGTCACCGGGGAGCTGTTTTTT.

The chain combines TRBV11-3 with TRBJ2-5; 9 bases line up with TRBD1. The CDR3 extends over 16 amino acids. V lost 4 bases to trimming and J lost 2 bases; unmatched junction nucleotides: 8. Germline CDR1 SGHNT, CDR2 YENEEA. CDR3 nucleotide sequence: TGTGCCAGCAGCTACGGGACAGGGAAGTCTCAAGAGACCCAGTACTTC. Residues: CASSYGTGKSQETQYF.

This chain connects TRBV2 to TRBJ2-7; D is possibly TRBD1 (6 bases). The V gene's germline CDR1 is SNHLY and CDR2 FYNNEI. The CDR3 spans 16 residues. The V end was cut by 7 bases, the J end by 4 bases, with 23 bases between. CDR3 sequence: CASTGSLRDTKYEQYF. In DNA, the CDR3 is TGTGCCAGCACAGGGAGCCTCCGGGACACAAAATACGAGCAGTACTTC.

This clone occurred a few times. The chain uses TRBV5-1 and TRBJ2-1, with 7 nucleotides matching TRBD2. Looked up from germline, CDR1 is SGHRS and CDR2 is YFSETQ. The CDR3 runs 15 residues. The V gene end was trimmed by 2 bases and the J gene end by 5 bases; junction bases not matched to a gene: 7. CDR3 DNA: TGCGCCAGCAGCTTAAGGGACTACCTAAACAATGAGCAGTTCTTC. Its translation: CASSLRDYLNNEQFF.